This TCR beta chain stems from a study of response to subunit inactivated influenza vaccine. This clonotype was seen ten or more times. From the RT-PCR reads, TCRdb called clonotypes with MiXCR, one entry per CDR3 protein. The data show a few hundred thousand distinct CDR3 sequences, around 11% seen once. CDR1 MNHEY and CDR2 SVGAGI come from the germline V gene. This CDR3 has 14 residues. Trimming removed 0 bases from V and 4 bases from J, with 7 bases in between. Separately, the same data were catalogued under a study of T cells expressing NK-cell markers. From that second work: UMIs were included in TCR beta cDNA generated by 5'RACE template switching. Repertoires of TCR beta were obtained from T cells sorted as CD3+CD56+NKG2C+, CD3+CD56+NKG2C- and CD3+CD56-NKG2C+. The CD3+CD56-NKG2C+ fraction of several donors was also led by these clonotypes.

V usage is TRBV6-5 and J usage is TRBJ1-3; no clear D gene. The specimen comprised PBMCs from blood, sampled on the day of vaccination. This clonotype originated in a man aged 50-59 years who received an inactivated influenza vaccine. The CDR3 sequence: CASSYSRLGNTIYF. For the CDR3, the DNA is TGTGCCAGCAGTTACTCGCGACTCGGAAACACCATATATTTT.